These 27 T cell receptor beta chains share one sample of origin, sequenced in a study of cytomegalovirus exposure and HLA in healthy donors. Primers: 60 Vbeta forward and 13 Jbeta reverse. Data came from immunoSEQ multiplex PCR; TCRdb stores just in-frame clones and leaves some out. The sample includes 130,000 to 150,000 clones, 68% of them seen just once. Sequenced: PBMCs. The receptors originated from a man aged 55 to 70 in good health and CMV-seronegative.

This clone was counted between two and nine times. This chain links TRBV29-1 with TRBJ2-7, with D possibly being TRBD1 (5 bases). This CDR3 is 15 amino acids long. CDR1 and CDR2 from the germline V gene are SQVTM and ANQGSEA. V was shortened by 4 bases and J by 0 bases, with 16 bases between the two germline ends. DNA for the CDR3: TGCAGCGTTGGCAAAGGGGATACCCGCTCCTACGAGCAGTACTTC. Residues: CSVGKGDTRSYEQYF.

In regard to this clone: A read error may produce the germline difference seen at one junction end. This chain connects TRBV7-9 to TRBJ1-1, with a possible D match to TRBD1 (6 bases). The CDR3 runs to 14 residues. Per germline, CDR1 SEHNR and CDR2 FQNEAQ (reference sequence). The CDR3 protein is CSSSHQGLRTEAFF. The CDR3, as DNA: TGTTCCAGCAGTCATCAGGGGCTGCGGACTGAAGCTTTCTTT.

This sequence joins TRBV5-1 and TRBJ2-7; TRBD2 agrees at 9 bases. Germline V gene sequence: CDR1 SGHRS, CDR2 YFSETQ. The CDR3 is 16 amino acids. Trimming cost V 3 bases and J 0 bases; bases outside gene matches: 7. CDR3 loop: CASSSPSSGISYEQYF. CDR3 bases: TGCGCCAGCAGCTCACCCTCTAGCGGGATCTCCTACGAGCAGTACTTC.

The table lists this clone with a count of one. The chain is built from TRBV7-9 and TRBJ2-7, with 8 bases lining up with TRBD1. This CDR3 has 15 residues. Germline V gene data show CDR1 as SEHNR and CDR2 as FQNEAQ (reference sequence). The trim removed 3 bases at V and 0 bases at J, leaving 4 bases unmatched. Here the CDR3 reads CASSFGQGSSYEQYF. CDR3 in DNA: TGTGCCAGCAGCTTTGGACAGGGAAGCTCCTACGAGCAGTACTTC.

The gene calls are TRBV28 and TRBJ1-5; D uncertain. V was cut by 6 bases and J by 0 bases, with 9 bases left in between. Germline CDR1 and CDR2: MDHEN and SYDVKM. The CDR3 is 14 amino acids. CDR3 in DNA: TGTGCCAGCAGCGTCGACATTAGCAATCAGCCCCAGCATTTT. It yields the protein CASSVDISNQPQHF.

The table lists this clone with a few counts. The rearrangement links TRBV4-2 to TRBJ2-3, with 7 bases aligning to TRBD1. J gave up 3 bases and V 7 bases, and 10 bases lay outside the gene matches. Per germline, CDR1 LGHNA and CDR2 YNFKEQ. CDR3 length equals 15 residues. CDR3 coding DNA: TGTGCCAGCACCATATGGGACAGCTTAACAGATACGCAGTATTTT. Translating it yields CASTIWDSLTDTQYF.

DNA for the CDR3: TGTGCCAGCAGTTTCGACAGGGGCTTGAACACTGAAGCTTTCTTT. Its translation: CASSFDRGLNTEAFF. V gene TRBV7-3 combines with J gene TRBJ1-1, with 8 bases matching TRBD1. Per germline, CDR1 SGHTA and CDR2 FQGTGA. The CDR3 totals 15 residues. With 6 bases clipped from V and 0 bases from J, the junction kept 6 bases outside the gene matches.

The chain recombines TRBV29-1 with TRBJ2-1, with a tentative D call TRBD2 (6 bases). In germline, CDR1 is SQVTM, CDR2 ANQGSEA. Trimming removed 8 bases at V and 7 bases at J, with 12 bases between. CDR3 length equals 11 residues. CDR3 region: CSSGRGNEQFF. In DNA form, the CDR3 reads TGCAGCAGTGGCCGGGGGAATGAGCAGTTCTTC.

In this sample, this clone turned up a few times. The CDR3 DNA follows: TGCAGCGTTAACACACTAGCGGTCCCCTACGAGCAGTACTTC. Translation gives CSVNTLAVPYEQYF. The chain has TRBV29-1 and TRBJ2-7; the match to TRBD2 covers 8 bases. CDR1 is SQVTM and CDR2 is ANQGSEA in the germline V gene. CDR3 length: 14 residues. Trimming removed 5 bases from V and 2 bases from J; junction bases left unmatched: 8.

The rearrangement uses TRBV28 and TRBJ2-5; 7 nucleotides line up with TRBD2. The CDR3 sequence is 16 residues long. With 7 bases clipped from V and 5 bases from J, the junction kept 16 bases outside the gene matches. Germline CDR1 reads MDHEN; CDR2 reads SYDVKM. DNA of the CDR3: TGTGCCAGCAATTCGGGTGGGAGGGCACCAAGCGAGACCCAGTACTTC. Amino acids: CASNSGGRAPSETQYF.

This clone was seen only a few times. The genes are TRBV28 and TRBJ1-4, with 7 bases matching TRBD1. CDR1 and CDR2 from the germline V gene are MDHEN and SYDVKM. The V and J ends lost 7 bases and 8 bases, in that order; junction bases with no gene match: 10. This CDR3 spans 14 amino acids. CDR3 region: CASTRFGQDEKLFF. The CDR3 coding sequence is TGTGCCAGCACTAGATTCGGACAGGACGAAAAACTGTTTTTT.

V gene TRBV4-2 combines with J gene TRBJ2-1; 12 bases agree with TRBD2. CDR1 LGHNA and CDR2 YNFKEQ come from the germline V gene. CDR3 size: 21 residues. The junction had 13 bases not matched to a gene; V was cut back by 1 base and J by 0 bases. This CDR3 reads CASSQVKMTSGRQSSYNEQFF. The DNA of the CDR3 is TGTGCCAGCAGCCAAGTTAAGATGACTAGCGGGAGACAATCCTCCTACAATGAGCAGTTCTTC.

This clone has a handful of counts. The rearrangement uses TRBV7-2 and TRBJ2-7; the match to TRBD2 covers 10 bases. Trimming at V came to 2 bases and at J to 6 bases, leaving 10 bases not matched to a gene. This CDR3 has 16 residues. Germline V CDR1 and CDR2: SGHTA, FQGNSA. The CDR3 is CASSLSGSGRSGEQYF. CDR3 DNA sequence: TGTGCCAGCAGCTTAAGTGGTAGCGGGAGGTCCGGCGAGCAGTACTTC.

V usage is TRBV19 and J usage is TRBJ2-5; 9 bases match TRBD2. The germline V gene has CDR1 LNHDA and CDR2 SQIVND (reference sequence). This CDR3 spans 21 amino acids. The junction had 19 bases not matched to a gene; V was cut back by 0 bases and J by 2 bases. In nucleotides, the CDR3 is TGTGCCAGTAGTATAGATGGTGTTGATAGGGAGACTAGCGGAGAGCAAGAGACCCAGTACTTC. This codes for CASSIDGVDRETSGEQETQYF.

The rearrangement links TRBV29-1 to TRBJ2-1; 10 nucleotides match TRBD2. Germline lookup yields CDR1 SQVTM and CDR2 ANQGSEA. J gave up 8 bases and V 3 bases, and 16 bases lay outside the gene matches. The CDR3 contains 17 residues. Here the CDR3 reads CSVEADRSGRAVHEQFF. The CDR3 nucleotides are TGCAGCGTTGAGGCGGATCGGAGCGGGAGGGCCGTCCATGAGCAGTTCTTC.

The chain combines TRBV2 with TRBJ1-1, with D tentatively TRBD1 (5 bases). This CDR3 comprises 11 residues. Germline V CDR1 and CDR2: SNHLY, FYNNEI. Between the trimmed V and J ends, which lost 5 bases and 11 bases, there was a span of 12 bases. The chain's CDR3 is CASSLGAGAFF. DNA of the CDR3: TGTGCCAGCAGTCTAGGTGCAGGGGCTTTCTTT.

The J gene is TRBJ1-2, the V gene TRBV5-6, with D unclear. The germline V and J ends were trimmed by 0 bases and 0 bases, with 15 bases remaining between them. The CDR3 is 17 residues long. Germline CDR1 reads SGHDT; CDR2 reads YYEEEE. The CDR3 nucleotides read TGTGCCAGCAGCTTGGACAGAGAAGAACCTTCTAACTATGGCTACACCTTC. Protein: CASSLDREEPSNYGYTF.

The chain couples TRBV4-1 to TRBJ2-1; 7 bases map to TRBD2. Germline V CDR1 and CDR2: MGHRA, YSYEKL. The CDR3 totals 16 residues. Unmatched junction bases numbered 4, after V lost 2 bases and J lost 0 bases. CDR3 in amino acids: CASSQQSGVSYNEQFF. CDR3 DNA: TGCGCCAGCAGCCAACAAAGCGGGGTCTCCTACAATGAGCAGTTCTTC.

This rearrangement joins TRBV28 to TRBJ1-1; no reliable D call. CDR1 and CDR2 (germline): MDHEN, SYDVKM. This CDR3 contains 12 residues. The V end was cut by 5 bases, the J end by 11 bases, with 15 bases between. The CDR3 sequence: CASSQRPGKAFF. Here the CDR3 DNA reads TGTGCCAGCAGTCAAAGGCCAGGAAAGGCTTTCTTT.

The genes are TRBV5-4 and TRBJ2-7; D perhaps matches TRBD2 (5 bases). The length of the CDR3 is 13 residues. The ends were cut back, 4 bases at V and 0 bases at J, with 8 bases in the middle. Germline V gene lookup returns CDR1 SGHNT and CDR2 YYREEE (reference sequence). The CDR3 nucleotides read TGTGCCAGCAGCCCTACTAGCTCCTACGAGCAGTACTTC. It yields the protein CASSPTSSYEQYF. Full variable domain (rest looked up from reference TRBV5-4 and TRBJ2-7): ETGVTQSPTHLIKTRGQQVTLRCSSQSGHNTVSWYQQALGQGPQFIFQYYREEENGRGNFPPRFSGLQFPNYSSELNVNALELDDSALYLCASSPTSSYEQYFGPGTRLTVT.

CDR3 amino acids: CASISPGGFTEAFF. The CDR3 DNA is TGTGCCAGCATCTCACCAGGGGGGTTCACTGAAGCTTTCTTT. This chain links TRBV6-1 with TRBJ1-1; TRBD1 aligns across 7 bases. Germline loops: CDR1 MNHNS, CDR2 SASEGT. The V and J ends lost 7 bases and 4 bases, in that order; junction bases with no gene match: 9. The CDR3 is 14 amino acids.

V usage is TRBV7-2 and J usage is TRBJ2-5; the match to TRBD2 covers 7 bases. CDR1 is SGHTA and CDR2 is FQGNSA in the germline V gene. The CDR3 totals 15 residues. After removal of 0 bases from V and 7 bases from J, the junction contained 8 bases not matched to a gene. The CDR3 protein is CASSLAREAPGTQYF. Written as DNA, the CDR3 is TGTGCCAGCAGCTTAGCACGGGAGGCCCCCGGGACCCAGTACTTC.

This chain uses TRBV5-6 with TRBJ2-5; a weak D match, TRBD1 (6 bases). The ends were cut back, 5 bases at V and 5 bases at J, with 10 bases in the middle. Germline CDR1 is SGHDT and CDR2 is YYEEEE. This CDR3 region has 12 residues. The DNA of the CDR3 is TGTGCCAGCAGTTGGGGGCAGGAGACCCAGTACTTC. It translates to CASSWGQETQYF. Drawing the rest from reference TRBV5-6 and TRBJ2-5, the complete variable domain is DAGVTQSPTHLIKTRGQQVTLRCSPKSGHDTVSWYQQALGQGPQFIFQYYEEEERQRGNFPDRFSGHQFPNYSSELNVNALLLGDSALYLCASSWGQETQYFGPGTRLLVL.

This CDR3 is CASSLWTGGTEAFF. In DNA form, the CDR3 reads TGTGCCAGCAGCTTGTGGACAGGGGGCACTGAAGCTTTCTTT. The chain couples TRBV5-8 to TRBJ1-1; the match to TRBD1 covers 10 bases. Per the germline V gene, CDR1 is SGHTS and CDR2 is YDEGEE. The CDR3 spans 14 residues. With V trimmed by 1 base and J by 4 bases, 1 base remained unmatched.

This clone appeared a few times. The chain carries TRBV5-6 and TRBJ2-3, with 9 bases fitting TRBD2. The V and J ends lost 5 bases and 7 bases, in that order; junction bases with no gene match: 14. The germline V gene encodes CDR1 SGHDT and CDR2 YYEEEE. This CDR3 has 16 residues. This CDR3 is CASRTYIAGEANTQYF. In DNA, the CDR3 is TGTGCCAGCAGAACATATATAGCGGGAGAAGCAAATACGCAGTATTTT. Using reference TRBV5-6 and TRBJ2-3 for the parts outside the CDR3, the full variable domain is DAGVTQSPTHLIKTRGQQVTLRCSPKSGHDTVSWYQQALGQGPQFIFQYYEEEERQRGNFPDRFSGHQFPNYSSELNVNALLLGDSALYLCASRTYIAGEANTQYFGPGTRLTVL.

This chain links TRBV7-3 with TRBJ2-1; 7 bases map to TRBD1. CDR3 length: 13 residues. CDR1 is SGHTA and CDR2 is FQGTGA in the germline V gene. The trim removed 5 bases at V and 6 bases at J, leaving 4 bases unmatched. CDR3: CASSGNRGNEQFF. For the CDR3, the DNA is TGTGCCAGCAGCGGGAACAGGGGCAATGAGCAGTTCTTC.

This clone has just one count. The chain carries TRBV5-1 and TRBJ1-2; 11 nucleotides agree with TRBD1. Trimming cost V 3 bases and J 3 bases; bases outside gene matches: 4. CDR1 is SGHRS and CDR2 is YFSETQ in the germline V gene. The CDR3 spans 15 residues. DNA for the CDR3: TGCGCCAGCAGCTCCAGGACAGGGGGCGACTATGGCTACACCTTC. Amino acid sequence: CASSSRTGGDYGYTF.